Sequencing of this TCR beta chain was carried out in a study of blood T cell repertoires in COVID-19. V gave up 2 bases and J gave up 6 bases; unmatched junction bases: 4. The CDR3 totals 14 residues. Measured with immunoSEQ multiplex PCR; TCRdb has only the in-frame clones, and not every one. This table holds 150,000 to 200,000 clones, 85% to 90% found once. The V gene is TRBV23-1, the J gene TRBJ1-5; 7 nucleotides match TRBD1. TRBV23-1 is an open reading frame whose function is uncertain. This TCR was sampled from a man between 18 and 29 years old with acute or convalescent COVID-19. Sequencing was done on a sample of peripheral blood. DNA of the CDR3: TGCGCCAGCAGTCAAGAGGGGGCCGGTCAGCCCCAGCATTTT. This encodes CASSQEGAGQPQHF.